Sequencing of this T cell receptor beta chain was carried out in a study of blood T cell repertoires in COVID-19. Libraries were prepared by immunoSEQ multiplex PCR; TCRdb keeps only in-frame clonotypes and omits some of them. The sample comprises 150,000 to 190,000 clones, around 84% of which are singletons, and 7.5% to 8.5% rests with the top ten. Per germline, CDR1 SGHRS and CDR2 YFSETQ. This CDR3 is built from 14 residues. The V end lost 0 bases, the J end lost 8 bases, and 14 bases lay between the germline ends. The sequenced sample was peripheral blood. The sequence was collected from a woman aged 55-70 years with COVID-19, enrolled during active disease. This chain connects TRBV5-1 to TRBJ2-5; TRBD2 is a possible D gene (6 bases). CDR3 sequence (DNA): TGCGCCAGCAGCTTGGCCTCTCTAGCGATCACCCAGTACTTC. This encodes CASSLASLAITQYF. Supplemented by reference TRBV5-1 and TRBJ2-5, the full variable domain reads KAGVTQTPRYLIKTRGQQVTLSCSPISGHRSVSWYQQTPGQGLQFLFEYFSETQRNKGNFPGRFSGRQFSNSRSEMNVSTLELGDSALYLCASSLASLAITQYFGPGTRLLVL.